The entry that follows covers one TCR beta chain sequence. A junction end diverges from the germline sequence, so it may reflect a read error. TCRdb called the reads again in MiXCR, with one record for every CDR3 protein. The table includes nearly 650,000 distinct CDR3 sequences, approximately 25% detected once. The CDR3 spans 13 residues. Germline loops: CDR1 MDHEN, CDR2 SYDVKM. This record belongs to a study of T cell repertoires in cytomegalovirus infection. Study information: Indications of both CMV infection and matching HLA type were provided by public TCR beta signatures.

Material for sequencing was CD8+ T cells from PBMCs. The TCR sequence derives from a human donor in good health (CMV status not recorded). Some clones in this sample may be carry-over from other donors' samples. The J gene is TRBJ2-2, the V gene TRBV28; TRBD1 or TRBD2 may be the D gene (5 bases each). This CDR3 reads CTSRDPGTGELFF. The CDR3 region has the DNA TGTACCAGCAGGGACCCAGGGACCGGGGAGCTGTTTTTT.